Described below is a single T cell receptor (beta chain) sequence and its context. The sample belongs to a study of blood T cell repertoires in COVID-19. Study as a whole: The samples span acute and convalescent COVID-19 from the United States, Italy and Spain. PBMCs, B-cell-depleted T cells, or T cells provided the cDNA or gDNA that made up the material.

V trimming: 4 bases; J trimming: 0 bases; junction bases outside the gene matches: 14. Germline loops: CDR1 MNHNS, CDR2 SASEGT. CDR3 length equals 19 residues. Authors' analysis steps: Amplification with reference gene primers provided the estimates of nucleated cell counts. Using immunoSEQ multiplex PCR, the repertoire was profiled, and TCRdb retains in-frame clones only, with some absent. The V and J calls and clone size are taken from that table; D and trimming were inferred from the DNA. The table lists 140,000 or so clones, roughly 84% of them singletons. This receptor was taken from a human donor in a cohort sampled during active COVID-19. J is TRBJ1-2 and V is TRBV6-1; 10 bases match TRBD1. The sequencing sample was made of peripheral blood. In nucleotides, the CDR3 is TGTGCCAGCAGTGGTGGGCCTGGGGACAGGGGACGTGCTAACTATGGCTACACCTTC. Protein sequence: CASSGGPGDRGRANYGYTF.